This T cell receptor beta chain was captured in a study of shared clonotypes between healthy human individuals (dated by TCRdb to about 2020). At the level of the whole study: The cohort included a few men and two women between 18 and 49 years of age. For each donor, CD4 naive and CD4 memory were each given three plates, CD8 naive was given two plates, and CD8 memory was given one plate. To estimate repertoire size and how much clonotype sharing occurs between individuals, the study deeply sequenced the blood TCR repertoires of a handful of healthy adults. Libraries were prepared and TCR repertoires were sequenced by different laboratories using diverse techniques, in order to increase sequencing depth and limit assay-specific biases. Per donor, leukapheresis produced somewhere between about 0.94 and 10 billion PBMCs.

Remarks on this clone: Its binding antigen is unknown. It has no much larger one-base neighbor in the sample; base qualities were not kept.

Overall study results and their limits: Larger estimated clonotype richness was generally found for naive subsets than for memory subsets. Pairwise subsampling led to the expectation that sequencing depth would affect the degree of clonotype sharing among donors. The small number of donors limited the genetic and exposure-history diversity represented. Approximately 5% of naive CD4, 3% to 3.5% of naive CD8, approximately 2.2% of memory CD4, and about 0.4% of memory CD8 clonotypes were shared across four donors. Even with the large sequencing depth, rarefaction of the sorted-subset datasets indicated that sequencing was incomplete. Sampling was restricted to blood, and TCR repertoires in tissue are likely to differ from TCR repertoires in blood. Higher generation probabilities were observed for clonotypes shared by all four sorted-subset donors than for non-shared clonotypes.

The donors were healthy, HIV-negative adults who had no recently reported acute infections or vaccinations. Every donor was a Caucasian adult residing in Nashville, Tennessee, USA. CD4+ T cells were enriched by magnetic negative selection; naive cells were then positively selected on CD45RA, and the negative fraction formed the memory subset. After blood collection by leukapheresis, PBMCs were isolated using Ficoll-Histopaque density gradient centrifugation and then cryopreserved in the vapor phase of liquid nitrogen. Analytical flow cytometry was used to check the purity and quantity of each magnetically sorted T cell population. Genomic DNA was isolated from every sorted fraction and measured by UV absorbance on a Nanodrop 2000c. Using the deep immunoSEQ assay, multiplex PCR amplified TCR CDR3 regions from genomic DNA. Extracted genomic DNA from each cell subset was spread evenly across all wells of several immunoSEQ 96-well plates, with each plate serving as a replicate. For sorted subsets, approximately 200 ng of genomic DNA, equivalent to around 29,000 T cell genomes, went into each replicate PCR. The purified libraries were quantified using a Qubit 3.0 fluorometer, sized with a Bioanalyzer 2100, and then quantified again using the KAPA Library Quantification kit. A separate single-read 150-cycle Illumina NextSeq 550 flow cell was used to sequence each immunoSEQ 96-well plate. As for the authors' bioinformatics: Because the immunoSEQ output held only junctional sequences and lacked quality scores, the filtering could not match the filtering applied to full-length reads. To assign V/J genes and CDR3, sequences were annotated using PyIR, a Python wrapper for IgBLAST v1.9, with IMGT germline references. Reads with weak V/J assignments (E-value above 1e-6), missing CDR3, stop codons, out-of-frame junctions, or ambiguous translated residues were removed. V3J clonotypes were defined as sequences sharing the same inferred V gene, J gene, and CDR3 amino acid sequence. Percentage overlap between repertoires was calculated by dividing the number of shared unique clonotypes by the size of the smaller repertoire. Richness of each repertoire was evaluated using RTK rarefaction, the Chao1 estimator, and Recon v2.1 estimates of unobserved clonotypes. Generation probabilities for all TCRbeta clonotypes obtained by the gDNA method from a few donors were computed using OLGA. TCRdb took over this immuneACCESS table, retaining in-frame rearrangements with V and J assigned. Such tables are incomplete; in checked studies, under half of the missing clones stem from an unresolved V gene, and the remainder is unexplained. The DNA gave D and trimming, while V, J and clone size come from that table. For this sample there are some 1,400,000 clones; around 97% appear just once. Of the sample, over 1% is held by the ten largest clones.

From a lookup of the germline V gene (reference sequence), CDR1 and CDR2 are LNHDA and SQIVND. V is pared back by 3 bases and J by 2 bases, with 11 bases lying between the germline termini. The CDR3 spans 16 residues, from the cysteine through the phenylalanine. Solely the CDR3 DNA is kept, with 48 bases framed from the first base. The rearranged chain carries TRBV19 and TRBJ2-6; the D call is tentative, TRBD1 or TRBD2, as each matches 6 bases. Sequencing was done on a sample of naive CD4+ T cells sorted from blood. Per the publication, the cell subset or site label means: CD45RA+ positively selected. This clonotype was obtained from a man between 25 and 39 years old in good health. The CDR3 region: CASSIVGGTGANVLTF. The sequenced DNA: TGTGCCAGTAGTATCGTCGGGGGCACTGGGGCCAACGTCCTGACTTTC.